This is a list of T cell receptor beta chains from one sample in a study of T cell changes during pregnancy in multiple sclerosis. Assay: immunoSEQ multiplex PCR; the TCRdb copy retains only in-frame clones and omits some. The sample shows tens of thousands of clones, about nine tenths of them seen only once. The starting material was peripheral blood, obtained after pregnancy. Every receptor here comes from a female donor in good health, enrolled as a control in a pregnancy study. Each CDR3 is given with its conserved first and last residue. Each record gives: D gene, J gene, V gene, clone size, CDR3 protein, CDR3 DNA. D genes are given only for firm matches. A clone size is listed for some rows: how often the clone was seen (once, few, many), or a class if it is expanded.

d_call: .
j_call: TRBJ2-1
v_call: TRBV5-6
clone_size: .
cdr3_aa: CASSFKGAAGVSDEQFF
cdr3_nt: TGTGCCAGCAGCTTTAAAGGGGCCGCTGGGGTATCGGATGAGCAGTTCTTC

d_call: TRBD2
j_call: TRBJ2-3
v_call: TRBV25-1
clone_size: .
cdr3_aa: CASSETSGVTDTQYF
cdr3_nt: TGTGCCAGCAGTGAAACTAGCGGGGTTACAGATACGCAGTATTTT

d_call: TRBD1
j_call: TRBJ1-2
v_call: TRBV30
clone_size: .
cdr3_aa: CAWSDQTGRGDYGYTF
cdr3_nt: TGTGCCTGGAGTGACCAGACAGGGCGGGGGGACTATGGCTACACCTTC

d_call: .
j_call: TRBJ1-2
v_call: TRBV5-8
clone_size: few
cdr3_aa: CASSLEQEAFFYGYTF
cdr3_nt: TGTGCCAGCAGCTTGGAGCAGGAGGCTTTCTTCTATGGCTACACCTTC

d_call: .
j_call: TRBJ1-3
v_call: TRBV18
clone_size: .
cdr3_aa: CASSPEVGSGNTIYF
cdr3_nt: TGTGCCAGCTCACCAGAGGTGGGCTCTGGAAACACCATATATTTT

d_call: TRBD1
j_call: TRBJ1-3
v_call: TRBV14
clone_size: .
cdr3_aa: CASSQLFRGRGNTIYF
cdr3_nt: TGTGCCAGCAGCCAACTCTTCAGGGGGCGGGGAAACACCATATATTTT

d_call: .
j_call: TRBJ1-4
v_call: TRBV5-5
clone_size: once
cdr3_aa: CASSLGGFNEKLFF
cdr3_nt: TGTGCCAGCAGCTTGGGGGGCTTTAATGAAAAACTGTTTTTT

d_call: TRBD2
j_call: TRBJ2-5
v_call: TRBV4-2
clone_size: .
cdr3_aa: CASSQDPWTSGVQETQYF
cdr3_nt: TGTGCCAGCAGCCAAGACCCTTGGACTAGCGGCGTCCAAGAGACCCAGTACTTC

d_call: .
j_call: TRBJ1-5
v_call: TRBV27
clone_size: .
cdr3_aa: CASSSQKGQPQHF
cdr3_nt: TGTGCCAGCAGTTCCCAGAAGGGGCAGCCCCAGCATTTT

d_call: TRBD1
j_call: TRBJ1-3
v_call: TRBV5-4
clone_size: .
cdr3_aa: CASSFNRGSGNTIYF
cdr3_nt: TGTGCCAGCAGCTTCAACAGGGGTTCAGGAAACACCATATATTTT

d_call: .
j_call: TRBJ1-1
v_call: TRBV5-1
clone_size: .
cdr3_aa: CASSLGGGTEAFF
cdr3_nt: TGCGCCAGCAGCTTGGGGGGGGGCACTGAAGCTTTCTTT

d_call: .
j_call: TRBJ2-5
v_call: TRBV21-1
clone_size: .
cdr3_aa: CASSKHGGGETQYF
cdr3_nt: TGTGCCAGCAGCAAACATGGCGGGGGCGAGACCCAGTACTTC

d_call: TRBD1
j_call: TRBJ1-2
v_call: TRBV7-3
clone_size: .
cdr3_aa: CASSRTGTGVGVYGYTF
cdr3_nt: TGTGCCAGCAGCCGTACCGGGACAGGGGTGGGAGTCTATGGCTACACCTTC

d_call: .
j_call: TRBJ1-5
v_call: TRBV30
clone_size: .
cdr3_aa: CAWSVLDSPYQPQHF
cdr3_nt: TGTGCCTGGAGTGTACTCGACAGCCCCTATCAGCCCCAGCATTTT

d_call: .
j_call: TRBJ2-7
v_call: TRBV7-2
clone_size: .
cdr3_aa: CASSLGRQIVYEQYF
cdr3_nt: TGTGCCAGCAGCTTAGGGAGACAGATCGTCTACGAGCAGTACTTC

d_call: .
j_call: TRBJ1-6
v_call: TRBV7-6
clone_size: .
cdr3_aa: CASRSDISYNSPLHF
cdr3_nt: TGTGCCAGCCGGTCGGACATCTCCTATAATTCACCCCTCCACTTT

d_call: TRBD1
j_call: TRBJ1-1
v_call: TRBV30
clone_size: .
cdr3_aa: CAWSGDRATEAFF
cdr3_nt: TGTGCCTGGAGTGGGGACAGGGCGACTGAAGCTTTCTTT

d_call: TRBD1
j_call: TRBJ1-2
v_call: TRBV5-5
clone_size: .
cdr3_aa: CASTSGQGFYGYTF
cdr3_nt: TGTGCCAGCACCTCGGGACAGGGGTTCTATGGCTACACCTTC

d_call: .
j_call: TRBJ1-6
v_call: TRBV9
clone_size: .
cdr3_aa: CASSVFTGNSPLHF
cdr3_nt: TGTGCCAGCAGCGTGTTCACAGGAAATTCACCCCTCCACTTT

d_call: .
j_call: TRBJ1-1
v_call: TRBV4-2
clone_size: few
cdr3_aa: CASSQDQGSDTEAFF
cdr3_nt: TGTGCCAGCAGCCAAGATCAGGGGTCGGACACTGAAGCTTTCTTT

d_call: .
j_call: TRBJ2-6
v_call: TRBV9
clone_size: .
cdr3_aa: CASSARTGTPDSGANVLTF
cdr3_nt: TGTGCCAGCAGCGCGCGGACCGGGACTCCTGACTCTGGGGCCAACGTCCTGACTTTC

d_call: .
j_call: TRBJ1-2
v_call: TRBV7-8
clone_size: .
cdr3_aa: CASSSQTGNYGYTF
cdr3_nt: TGTGCCAGCAGCTCCCAGACAGGCAACTATGGCTACACCTTC

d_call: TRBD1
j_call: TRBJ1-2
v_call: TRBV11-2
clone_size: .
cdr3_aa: CASSSPVTGGATWNYGYTF
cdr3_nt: TGTGCCAGCAGCTCCCCCGTGACAGGGGGCGCAACGTGGAACTATGGCTACACCTTC

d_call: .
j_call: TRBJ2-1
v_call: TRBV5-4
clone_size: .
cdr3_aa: CASFRGKDNEQFF
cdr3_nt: TGTGCCAGCTTTCGGGGTAAGGACAATGAGCAGTTCTTC

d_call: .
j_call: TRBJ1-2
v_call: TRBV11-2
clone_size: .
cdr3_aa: CASSLDQGRVHHGYTF
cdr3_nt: TGTGCCAGCAGCTTAGATCAAGGGCGGGTCCATCATGGCTACACCTTC

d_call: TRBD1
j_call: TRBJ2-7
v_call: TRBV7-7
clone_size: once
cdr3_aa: CASSFQTGGTYEQYF
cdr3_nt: TGTGCCAGCAGCTTTCAGACAGGGGGGACATACGAGCAGTACTTC

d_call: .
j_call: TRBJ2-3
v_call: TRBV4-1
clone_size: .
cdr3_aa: CASSQVRVDTDTQYF
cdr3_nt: TGCGCCAGCAGCCAAGTACGGGTGGATACAGATACGCAGTATTTT

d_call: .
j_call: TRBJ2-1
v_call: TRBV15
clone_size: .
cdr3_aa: CATSLPPSEGNEQFF
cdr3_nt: TGTGCCACCAGCCTACCTCCTAGCGAAGGCAATGAGCAGTTCTTC

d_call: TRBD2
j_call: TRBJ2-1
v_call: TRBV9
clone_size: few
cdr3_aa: CASSVGGGGSYNEQFF
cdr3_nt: TGTGCCAGCAGCGTAGGAGGCGGGGGCTCCTACAATGAGCAGTTCTTC

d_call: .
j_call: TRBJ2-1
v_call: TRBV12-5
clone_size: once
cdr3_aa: CASGLRQGDEQFF
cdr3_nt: TGTGCTAGTGGTTTGAGGCAGGGCGATGAGCAGTTCTTC

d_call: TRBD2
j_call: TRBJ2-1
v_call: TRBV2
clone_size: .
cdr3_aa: CASSEEGSGGYEQFF
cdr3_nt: TGTGCCAGCAGTGAAGAGGGTAGCGGGGGCTATGAGCAGTTCTTC